This T cell receptor (beta chain) stems from a study of blood T cells in healthy people across ages. The germline V gene has CDR1 DFQATT and CDR2 SNEGSKA (reference sequence). Trimming stripped 7 bases from V and 0 bases from J, with 17 bases between. The CDR3 spans 15 residues. The amount of total RNA extracted per sample was at least 5 micrograms. General study points: When set beside aged donors, long-lived donors presented more naive CD4+ cells and higher diversity.

A sample-barcoded 5' primer and a J-beta primer mix were used in a second PCR of about 6 to 12 cycles. MiXCR was run by TCRdb on the 5' RACE reads, yielding one entry per CDR3 protein. The sample includes about 1.1 million distinct CDR3 sequences, around two fifths of them seen just once. Only a few counts were recorded for this clonotype. Its target is unknown. The TCR was taken from a man in his late teens or twenties in good health. Sample: blood. The chain has TRBV20-1 and TRBJ2-3; D is unresolved. The CDR3, as DNA: TGCAGTGGTATATCTCCAGCCCACAGCACAGATACGCAGTATTTT. This gives the protein CSGISPAHSTDTQYF.